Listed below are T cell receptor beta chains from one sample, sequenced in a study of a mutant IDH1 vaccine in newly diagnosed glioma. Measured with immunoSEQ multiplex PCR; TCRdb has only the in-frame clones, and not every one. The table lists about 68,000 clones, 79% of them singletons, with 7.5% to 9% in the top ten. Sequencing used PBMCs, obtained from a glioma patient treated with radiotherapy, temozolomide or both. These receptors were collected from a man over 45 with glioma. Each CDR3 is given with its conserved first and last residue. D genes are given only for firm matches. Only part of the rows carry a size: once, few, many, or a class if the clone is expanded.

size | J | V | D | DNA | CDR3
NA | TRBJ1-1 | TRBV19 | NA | TGTGCCAGTACCCTATGGGCGGGGAACACTGAAGCTTTCTTT | CASTLWAGNTEAFF
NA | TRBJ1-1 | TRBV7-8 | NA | TGTGCCAGCAGCTTAGGGGGTATGAACACTGAAGCTTTCTTT | CASSLGGMNTEAFF
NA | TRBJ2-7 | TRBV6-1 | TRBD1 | TGTGCCAGCAGTGAAAGACAGGGGAGGGAGCAGTACTTC | CASSERQGREQYF
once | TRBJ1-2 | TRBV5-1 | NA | TGCGCCAGCAGCTACAGAAACTATGGCTACACCTTC | CASSYRNYGYTF
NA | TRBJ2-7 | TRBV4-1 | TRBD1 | TGCGCCAGCAGCCAAACGCCGACAGGGATGAACTACGAGCAGTACTTC | CASSQTPTGMNYEQYF
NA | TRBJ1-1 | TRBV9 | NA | TGTGCCAGCAGCGAGCGGTTCCAAGCTTTCTTT | CASSERFQAFF
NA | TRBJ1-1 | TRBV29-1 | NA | TGCAGCCTTCCGCGGGGTAAAACTGAAGCTTTCTTT | CSLPRGKTEAFF
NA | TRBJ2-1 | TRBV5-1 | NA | TGCGCCAGCAGCTCAGGGGGGGCATCCTACAATGAGCAGTTCTTC | CASSSGGASYNEQFF
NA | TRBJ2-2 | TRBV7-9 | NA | TGTGCCAGCGCCGAGCCCGGGAACACCGGGGAGCTGTTTTTT | CASAEPGNTGELFF
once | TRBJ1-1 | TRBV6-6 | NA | TGTGCCAGCAGCGACCCCATGAACACTGAAGCTTTCTTT | CASSDPMNTEAFF
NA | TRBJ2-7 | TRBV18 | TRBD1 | TGTGCCAGCTTAACCGGGACAGGGTCCGAGCAGTACTTC | CASLTGTGSEQYF
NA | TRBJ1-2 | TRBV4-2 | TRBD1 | TGTGCCAGCAGCCGAGACCAACAGGGGGCAGCTAACTATGGCTACACCTTC | CASSRDQQGAANYGYTF
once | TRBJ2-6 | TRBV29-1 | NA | TGCAGCGTTGAAGATCGGGAACAGACCGGGGCCAACGTCCTGACTTTC | CSVEDREQTGANVLTF
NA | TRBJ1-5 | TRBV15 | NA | TGTGCCACCAGCAGGGTTGACAGGACCAATCAGCCCCAGCATTTT | CATSRVDRTNQPQHF
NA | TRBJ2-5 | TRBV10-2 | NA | TGCGCCAGCAGGCCCCCAGGACTCGGACAAGAGACCCAGTACTTC | CASRPPGLGQETQYF
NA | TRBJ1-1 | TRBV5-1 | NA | TGCGCCAGCAGCTTGGGGCAGTTTGAAGCTTTCTTT | CASSLGQFEAFF
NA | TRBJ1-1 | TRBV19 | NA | TGTGCCAGTAGTATGAGAGGAGGGAACACTGAAGCTTTCTTT | CASSMRGGNTEAFF
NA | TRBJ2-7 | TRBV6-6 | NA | TGTGCCAGCAGTTACTCCCCAGACTCCTACGAGCAGTACTTC | CASSYSPDSYEQYF
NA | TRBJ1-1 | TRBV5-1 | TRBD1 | TGCGCCAGCAGCTTTCCCACAGGGGGCGCAGACACTGAAGCTTTCTTT | CASSFPTGGADTEAFF
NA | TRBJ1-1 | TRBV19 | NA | TGTGCCAGTAGTTTAATGGACGGGAACACTGAAGCTTTCTTT | CASSLMDGNTEAFF
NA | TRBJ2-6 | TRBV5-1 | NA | TGCGCCAGCAGCCTTAGGGACGTATCCTCTGGGGCCAACGTCCTGACTTTC | CASSLRDVSSGANVLTF
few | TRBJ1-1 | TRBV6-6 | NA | TGTGCCAGCAGTTACGGGACTGGCAACACTGAAGCTTTCTTT | CASSYGTGNTEAFF
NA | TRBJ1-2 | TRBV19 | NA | TGTGCCAGTTCCGCCTGGGGCAGTTGGCTTACTCCCTATGGCTACACCTTC | CASSAWGSWLTPYGYTF
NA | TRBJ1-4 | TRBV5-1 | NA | TGCGCCAGCAGCCCCGGGCAGGGAGGTAATGAAAAACTGTTTTTT | CASSPGQGGNEKLFF
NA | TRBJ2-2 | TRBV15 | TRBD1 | TGTGCCACCAGCCAAGGGACAGGGAAGGGCGGGGAGCTGTTTTTT | CATSQGTGKGGELFF
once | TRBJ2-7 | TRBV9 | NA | TGTGCCAGCAGCGTCGCAGGATCCTACGAGCAGTACTTC | CASSVAGSYEQYF
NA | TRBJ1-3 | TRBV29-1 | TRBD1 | TGCAGCGTTGAAGGAGGACAGGGCTCTGGAAACACCATATATTTT | CSVEGGQGSGNTIYF
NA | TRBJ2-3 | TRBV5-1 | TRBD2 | TGCGCCAGCAGCTTCATTCCGGGACTAGCGGGGGGGCCGGGGACAGATACGCAGTATTTT | CASSFIPGLAGGPGTDTQYF
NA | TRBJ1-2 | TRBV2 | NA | TGTGCCAGCGTGTACTGGGAGCGGTATGGCTACACCTTC | CASVYWERYGYTF
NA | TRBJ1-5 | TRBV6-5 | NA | TGTGCCAGCATGCCTCAAGGCCCCAATCAGCCCCAGCATTTT | CASMPQGPNQPQHF
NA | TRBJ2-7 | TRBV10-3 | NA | TGTGCCTTACACAGCAGGGTCCCGAGCTCCTACGAGCAGTACTTC | CALHSRVPSSYEQYF
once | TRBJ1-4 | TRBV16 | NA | TGTGCCAGCAGCTGGAGGGCTGCAACTAATGAAAAACTGTTTTTT | CASSWRAATNEKLFF
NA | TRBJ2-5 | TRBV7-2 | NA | TGTGCCAGCAGCCCCCAATGGGGGGGCCGGGGGGAGACCCAGTACTTC | CASSPQWGGRGETQYF